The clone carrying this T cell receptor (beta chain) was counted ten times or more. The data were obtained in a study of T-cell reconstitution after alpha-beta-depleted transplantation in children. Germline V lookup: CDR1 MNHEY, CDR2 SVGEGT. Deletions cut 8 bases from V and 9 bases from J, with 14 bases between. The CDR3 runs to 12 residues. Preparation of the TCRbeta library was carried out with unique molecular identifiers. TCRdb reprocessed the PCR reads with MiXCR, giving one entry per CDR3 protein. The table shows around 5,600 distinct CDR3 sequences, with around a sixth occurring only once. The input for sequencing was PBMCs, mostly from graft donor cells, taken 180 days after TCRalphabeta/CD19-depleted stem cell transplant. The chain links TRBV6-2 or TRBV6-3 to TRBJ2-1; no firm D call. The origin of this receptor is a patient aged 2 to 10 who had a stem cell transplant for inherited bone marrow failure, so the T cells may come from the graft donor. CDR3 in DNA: TGTGCCAGCGGGCAACGTAGGGTTGAGCAGTTCTTC. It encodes CASGQRRVEQFF.